One and the same sample provided the 5 T cell receptor beta chains below, sequenced in a study of cytomegalovirus exposure and HLA in healthy donors (dated by TCRdb to the late 2010s). The protocol used for the library was the immunoSEQ multiplex PCR assay. For the multiplex PCR, a mixture combining 60 forward primers for TCR Vbeta segments and 13 reverse primers for TCR Jbeta segments was used. The table comes from immuneACCESS by way of TCRdb, which keeps in-frame sequences with V and J called. Part of the clones is missing from these tables; in studies checked, under half for an unresolved V gene and the rest for unknown reasons. The sample table on file contains about 140,000 clones. More than 0.8% of the sample is in the top ten clones. The material sequenced was PBMCs. Every receptor here comes from a male donor in good health and CMV-seronegative.

The J gene is TRBJ2-7, the V gene TRBV7-9; D perhaps matches TRBD1 (6 bases). CDR1 is SEHNR and CDR2 is FQNEAQ in the germline V gene (reference sequence). V lost 5 bases to trimming and J lost 6 bases, with 17 bases between them. The CDR3 covers 14 residues. The CDR3 reads CASSHPDSPREQYF. The CDR3 nucleotides are TGTGCCAGCAGCCACCCGGACAGCCCACGCGAGCAGTACTTC.

For the CDR3, the DNA is TGTGCCAGCAGCGTAGGGGGGGGTGGCGAGCAGTACTTC. The encoded protein is CASSVGGGGEQYF. V is TRBV9 and J is TRBJ2-7; 7 bases map to TRBD2. Trimming removed 0 bases from V and 6 bases from J; junction bases left unmatched: 3. The CDR3 has 13 residues. Germline CDR1 and CDR2: SGDLS and YYNGEE.

The chain recombines TRBV7-9 with TRBJ1-1; 7 nucleotides match TRBD1. Trimming at V came to 5 bases and at J to 1 base, leaving 13 bases not matched to a gene. The germline gives CDR1 SEHNR, CDR2 FQNEAQ (reference sequence). The CDR3 sequence is 17 residues long. In nucleotides, the CDR3 is TGTGCCAGCAGCCGACCATCCCGGGACAGCAGGAACACTGAAGCTTTCTTT. This translates into CASSRPSRDSRNTEAFF.

The V call is TRBV6-4, the J call TRBJ1-2; D unclear. The germline V gene has CDR1 MRHNA and CDR2 SNTAGT. V lost 6 bases and J 8 bases, leaving 10 bases between the germline ends. CDR3 length equals 11 residues. In DNA form, the CDR3 reads TGTGCCAGCAGAGCCGCGGAGGGCTACACCTTC. It codes for CASRAAEGYTF.

The genes are TRBV18 and TRBJ2-1, with a tentative D call TRBD2 (5 bases). The CDR3 runs to 16 residues. Germline CDR1 reads KGHSH; CDR2 reads LQKENI. V gave up 3 bases and J gave up 12 bases, with 24 bases separating them. Here the CDR3 DNA reads TGTGCCAGCTCACCCCAATCCCCGGACTCCTCGATCGGGCAGTTCTTC. It encodes CASSPQSPDSSIGQFF.